This T cell receptor (beta chain) originates from a study of naive and memory T cell subsets. Whole-study findings and limits: Diversity fell and Gini index rose from naive through CM, EM, EMRA.

This clonotype was counted at least ten times. The antigen remains unidentified. The beta constant-region primer was an equimolar mix of two oligonucleotides covering TRBC1 and TRBC2. Ligated cDNA was amplified by four rounds of PCR with nested alpha and beta constant-region primers and SP2. TCRdb ran MiXCR on the UMI-ligation and nested PCR reads and lists one entry per CDR3 protein. The sample consists of 20,000 to 25,000 distinct CDR3 sequences, around 10% of them appearing once. Trimming left V 4 bases short and J 7 bases short, with 9 bases between. In germline, CDR1 is SGHRS, CDR2 YFSETQ. This CDR3 is built from 12 residues.

Sequencing was done on a sample of central memory CD8+ T cells from blood. The source of this sequence is a human donor in good health. This chain uses TRBV5-1 with TRBJ2-1; no definite D call. This CDR3 is CASSLRLNEQFF. CDR3 DNA: TGCGCCAGCAGCCTCCGACTGAATGAGCAGTTCTTC.